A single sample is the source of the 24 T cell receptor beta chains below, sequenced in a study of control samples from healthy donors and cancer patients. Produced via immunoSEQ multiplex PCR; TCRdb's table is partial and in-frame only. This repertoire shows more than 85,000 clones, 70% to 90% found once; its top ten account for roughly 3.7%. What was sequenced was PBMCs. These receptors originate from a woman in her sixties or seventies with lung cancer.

The CDR3 reads CASSLSSGTSPYEQYF. The CDR3, as DNA: TGTGCCAGCAGCTTAAGTTCCGGGACTTCCCCCTACGAGCAGTACTTC. The chain employs TRBV7-6 and TRBJ2-7; D may be TRBD2 (6 bases). This CDR3 has 16 amino acids. Trimming left V 2 bases short and J 2 bases short, with 16 bases between. Per germline, CDR1 SGHVS and CDR2 FNYEAQ.

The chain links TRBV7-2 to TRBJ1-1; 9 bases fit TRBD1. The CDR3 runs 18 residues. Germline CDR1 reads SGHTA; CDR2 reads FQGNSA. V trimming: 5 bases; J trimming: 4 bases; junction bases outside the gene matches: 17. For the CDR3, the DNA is TGTGCCAGCAGCCTTCTCTCCTTTTTAACAGGGGGCAGCACTGAAGCTTTCTTT. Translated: CASSLLSFLTGGSTEAFF.

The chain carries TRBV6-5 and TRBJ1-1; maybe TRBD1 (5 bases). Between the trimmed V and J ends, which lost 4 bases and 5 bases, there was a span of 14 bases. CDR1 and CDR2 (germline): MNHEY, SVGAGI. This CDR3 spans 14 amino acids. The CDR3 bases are TGTGCCAGCAGTTTACTAATTGAGGGGACTGAAGCTTTCTTT. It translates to CASSLLIEGTEAFF.

The DNA of the CDR3 is TGTGCCACCAGCCCCCAAACAACTAATGAAAAACTGTTTTTT. Its translation: CATSPQTTNEKLFF. The chain carries TRBV15 and TRBJ1-4; D ambiguous. The CDR3 sequence is 14 residues long. V dropped 5 bases and J dropped 0 bases, with 7 bases sitting between them. Germline CDR1 and CDR2: LNHNV and YYDKDF (reference sequence).

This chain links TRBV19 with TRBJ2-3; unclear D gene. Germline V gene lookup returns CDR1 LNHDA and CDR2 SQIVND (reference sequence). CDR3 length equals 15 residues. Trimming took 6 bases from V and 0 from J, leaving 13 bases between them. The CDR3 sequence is CASRLGDPSTDTQYF. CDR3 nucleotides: TGTGCCAGTAGATTAGGTGACCCTAGCACAGATACGCAGTATTTT. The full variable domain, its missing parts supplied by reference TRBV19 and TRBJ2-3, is DGGITQSPKYLFRKEGQNVTLSCEQNLNHDAMYWYRQDPGQGLRLIYYSQIVNDFQKGDIAEGYSVSREKKESFPLTVTSAQKNPTAFYLCASRLGDPSTDTQYFGPGTRLTVL.

CDR3 in amino acids: CASSLEAGAAYEQYF. CDR3 in DNA: TGTGCCAGCAGTCTTGAAGCGGGGGCCGCCTACGAGCAGTACTTC. The chain employs TRBV6-5 and TRBJ2-7, with 8 bases matching TRBD2. The CDR3 totals 15 residues. Germline V gene sequence: CDR1 MNHEY, CDR2 SVGAGI. With 5 bases clipped from V and 2 bases from J, the junction kept 8 bases outside the gene matches.

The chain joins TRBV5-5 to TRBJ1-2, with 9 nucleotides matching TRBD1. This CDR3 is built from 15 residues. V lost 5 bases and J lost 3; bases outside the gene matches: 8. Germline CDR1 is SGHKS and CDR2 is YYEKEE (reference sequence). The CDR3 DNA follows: TGTGCCAGCAGATCCGGGACAGGGCCAGACTATGGCTACACCTTC. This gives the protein CASRSGTGPDYGYTF.

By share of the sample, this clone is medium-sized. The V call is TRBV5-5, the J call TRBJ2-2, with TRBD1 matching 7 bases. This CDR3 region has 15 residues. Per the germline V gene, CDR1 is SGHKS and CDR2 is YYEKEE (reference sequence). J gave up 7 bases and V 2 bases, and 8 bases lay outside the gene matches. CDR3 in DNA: TGTGCCAGCAGCTTTTTAGGGGGCTGGGACGGGGAGCTGTTTTTT. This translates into CASSFLGGWDGELFF.

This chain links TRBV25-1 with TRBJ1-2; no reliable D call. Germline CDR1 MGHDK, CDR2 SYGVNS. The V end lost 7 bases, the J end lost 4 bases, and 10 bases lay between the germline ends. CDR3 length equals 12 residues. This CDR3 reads CASKGRVYGYTF. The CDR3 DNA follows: TGTGCCAGCAAAGGACGGGTCTATGGCTACACCTTC.

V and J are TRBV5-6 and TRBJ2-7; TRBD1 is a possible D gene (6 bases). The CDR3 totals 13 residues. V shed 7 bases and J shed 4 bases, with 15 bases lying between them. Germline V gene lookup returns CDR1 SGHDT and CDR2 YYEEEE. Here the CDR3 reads CASDGAGEYEQYF. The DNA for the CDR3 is TGTGCCAGCGATGGGGCAGGGGAATACGAGCAGTACTTC.

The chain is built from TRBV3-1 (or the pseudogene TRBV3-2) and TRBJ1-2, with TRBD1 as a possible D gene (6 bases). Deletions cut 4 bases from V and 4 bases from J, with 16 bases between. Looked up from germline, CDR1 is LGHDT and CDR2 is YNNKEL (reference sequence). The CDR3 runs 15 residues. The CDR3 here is CASSPSGAQGYGYTF. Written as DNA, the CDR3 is TGTGCCAGCAGCCCGTCAGGGGCGCAGGGCTATGGCTACACCTTC.

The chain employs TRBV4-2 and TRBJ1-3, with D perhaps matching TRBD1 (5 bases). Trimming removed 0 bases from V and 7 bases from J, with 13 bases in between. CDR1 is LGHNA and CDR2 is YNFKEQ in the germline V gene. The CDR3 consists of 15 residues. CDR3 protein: CASSQEGTRRNTIYF. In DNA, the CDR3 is TGTGCCAGCAGCCAAGAGGGGACTCGAAGGAACACCATATATTTT.

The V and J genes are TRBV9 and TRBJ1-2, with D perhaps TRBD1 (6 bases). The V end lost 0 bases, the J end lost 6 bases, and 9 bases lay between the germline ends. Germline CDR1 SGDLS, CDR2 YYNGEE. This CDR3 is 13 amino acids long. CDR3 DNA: TGTGCCAGCAGCGTAGAAGGGGGGAATGGCTACACCTTC. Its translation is CASSVEGGNGYTF.

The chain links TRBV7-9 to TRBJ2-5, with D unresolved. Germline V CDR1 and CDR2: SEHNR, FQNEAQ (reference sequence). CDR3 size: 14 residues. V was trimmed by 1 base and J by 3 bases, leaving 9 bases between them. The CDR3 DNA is TGTGCCAGCAGCTTAGTTGTCACCAAAGAGACCCAGTACTTC. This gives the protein CASSLVVTKETQYF.

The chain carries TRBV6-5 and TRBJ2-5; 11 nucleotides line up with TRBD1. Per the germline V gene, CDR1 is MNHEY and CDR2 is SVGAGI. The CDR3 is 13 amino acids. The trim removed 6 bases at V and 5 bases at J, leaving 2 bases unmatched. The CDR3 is CASSGTGGETQYF. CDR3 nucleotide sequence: TGTGCCAGCAGCGGGACAGGGGGTGAGACCCAGTACTTC.

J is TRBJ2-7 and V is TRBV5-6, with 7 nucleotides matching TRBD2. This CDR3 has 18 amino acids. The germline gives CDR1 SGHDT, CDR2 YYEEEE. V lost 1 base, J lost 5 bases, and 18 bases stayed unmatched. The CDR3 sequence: CASSLSSSLGTSGDEQYF. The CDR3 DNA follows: TGTGCCAGCAGCTTGTCTTCCAGTCTCGGAACCAGCGGGGACGAGCAGTACTTC.

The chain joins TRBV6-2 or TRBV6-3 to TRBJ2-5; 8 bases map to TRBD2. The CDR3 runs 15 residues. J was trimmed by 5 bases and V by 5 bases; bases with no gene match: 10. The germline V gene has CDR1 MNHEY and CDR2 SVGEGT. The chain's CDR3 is CASSHPGLVGETQYF. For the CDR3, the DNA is TGTGCCAGCAGTCATCCGGGACTAGTGGGTGAGACCCAGTACTTC.

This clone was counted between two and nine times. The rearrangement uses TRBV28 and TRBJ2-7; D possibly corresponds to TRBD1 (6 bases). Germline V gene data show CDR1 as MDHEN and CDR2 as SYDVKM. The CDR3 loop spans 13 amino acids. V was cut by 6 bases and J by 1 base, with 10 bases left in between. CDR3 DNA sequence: TGTGCCAGCAGGAACACAGGGTCCTACGAGCAGTACTTC. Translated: CASRNTGSYEQYF.

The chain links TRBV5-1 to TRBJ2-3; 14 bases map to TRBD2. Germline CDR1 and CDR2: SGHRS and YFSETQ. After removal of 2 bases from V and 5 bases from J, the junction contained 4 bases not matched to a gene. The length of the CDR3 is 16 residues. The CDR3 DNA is TGCGCCAGCAGCTTAGGACTAGCGGGAGGTGTAGATACGCAGTATTTT. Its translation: CASSLGLAGGVDTQYF.

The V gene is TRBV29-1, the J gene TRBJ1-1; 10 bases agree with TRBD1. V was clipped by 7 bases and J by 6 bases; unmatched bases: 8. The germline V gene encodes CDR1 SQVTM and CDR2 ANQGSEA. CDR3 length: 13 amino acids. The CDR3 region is CSGATGGRSEAFF. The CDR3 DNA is TGCAGCGGCGCGACAGGGGGCAGGTCTGAAGCTTTCTTT.

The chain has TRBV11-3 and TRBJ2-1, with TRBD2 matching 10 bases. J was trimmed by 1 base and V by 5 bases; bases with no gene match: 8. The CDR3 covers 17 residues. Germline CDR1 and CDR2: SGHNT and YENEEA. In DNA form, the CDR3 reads TGTGCCAGCAGCCCGAGGGTTAGCGGGAGGTCCTACAATGAGCAGTTCTTC. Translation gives CASSPRVSGRSYNEQFF.

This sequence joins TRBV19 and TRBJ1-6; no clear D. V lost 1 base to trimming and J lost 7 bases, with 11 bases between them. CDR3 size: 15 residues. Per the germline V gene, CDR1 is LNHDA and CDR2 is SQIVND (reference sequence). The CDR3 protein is CASSIVGRYNSPLHF. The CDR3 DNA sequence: TGTGCCAGTAGTATAGTTGGCCGATACAATTCACCCCTCCACTTT.

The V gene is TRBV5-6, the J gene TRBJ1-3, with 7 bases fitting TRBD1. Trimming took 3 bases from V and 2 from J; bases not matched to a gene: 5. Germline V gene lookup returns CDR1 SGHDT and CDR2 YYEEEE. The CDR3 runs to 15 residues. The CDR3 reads CASSSRTGAGNTIYF. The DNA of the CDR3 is TGTGCCAGCAGCTCAAGGACAGGAGCTGGAAACACCATATATTTT.

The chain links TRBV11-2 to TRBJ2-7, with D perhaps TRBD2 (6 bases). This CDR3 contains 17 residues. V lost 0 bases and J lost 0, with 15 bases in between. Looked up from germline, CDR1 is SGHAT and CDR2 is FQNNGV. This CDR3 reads CASSLDRTAGSSYEQYF. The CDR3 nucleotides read TGTGCCAGCAGCTTAGATAGAACGGCGGGGAGCTCCTACGAGCAGTACTTC.